This paragraph covers one T cell receptor beta chain sequence. Its cognate antigen is unknown. The sample comes from a study of early T cells in non-severe SARS-CoV-2 infection. Across the study: The sequenced material was bulk RNA from unsorted whole blood, and its chains were unpaired. Study results and caveats: VDJdb matching, biased toward anti-spike CD8 responses, missed private and CD4 specificities.

Trimming removed 5 bases from V and 4 bases from J; junction bases left unmatched: 8. This CDR3 has 15 residues. The germline gives CDR1 SGHAT, CDR2 FQNNGV. Individual cDNA molecules were tagged with unique molecular identifiers, the study reported. TCRdb independently ran MiXCR on the 5' RACE reads; one entry per CDR3 protein. Here the sample spans tens of thousands of distinct CDR3 sequences, about a tenth being singletons. This sequence joins TRBV11-2 and TRBJ2-7, with 10 bases that match TRBD2. The sample consisted of whole blood. The sequence came from an adult who was a healthcare worker with PCR-confirmed SARS-CoV-2 infection or an uninfected control (not recorded which). As DNA, the CDR3 is TGTGCCAGCAGCCCCGGGGCTAGCGGGAGTTACGAGCAGTACTTC. It specifies CASSPGASGSYEQYF.